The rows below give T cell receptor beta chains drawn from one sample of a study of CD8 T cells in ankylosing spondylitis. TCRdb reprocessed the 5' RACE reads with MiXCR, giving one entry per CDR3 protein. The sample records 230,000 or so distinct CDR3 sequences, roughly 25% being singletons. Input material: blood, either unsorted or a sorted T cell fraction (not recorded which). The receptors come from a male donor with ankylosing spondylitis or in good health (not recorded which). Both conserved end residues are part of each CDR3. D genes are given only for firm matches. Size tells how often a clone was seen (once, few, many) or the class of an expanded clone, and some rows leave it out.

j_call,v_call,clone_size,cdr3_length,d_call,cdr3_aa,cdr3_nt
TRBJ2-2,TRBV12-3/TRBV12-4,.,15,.,CASSFRGVVGGELFF,TGTGCCAGCAGTTTCAGAGGGGTGGTTGGCGGGGAGCTGTTTTTT
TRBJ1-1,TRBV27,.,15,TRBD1,CASSSSGTGNTEAFF,TGTGCCAGCAGTTCATCCGGGACAGGGAACACTGAAGCTTTCTTT
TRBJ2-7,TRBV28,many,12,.,CASSLSQTGQYF,TGTGCCAGCAGTCTCAGTCAAACGGGGCAGTACTTC
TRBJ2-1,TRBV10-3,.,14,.,CAISEDPTRNEQFF,TGTGCCATCAGTGAGGACCCGACGAGGAATGAGCAGTTCTTC
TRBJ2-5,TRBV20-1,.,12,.,CSASPMGGTQYF,TGCAGTGCTAGCCCGATGGGGGGGACCCAGTACTTC
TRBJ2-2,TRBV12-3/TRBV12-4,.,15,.,CASSAATANTGELFF,TGTGCCAGCAGCGCTGCTACCGCGAACACCGGGGAGCTGTTTTTT
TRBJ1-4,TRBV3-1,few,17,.,CASSRRGPGPPREKLFF,TGTGCCAGCAGCCGGCGGGGACCGGGACCGCCGCGAGAAAAACTGTTTTTT
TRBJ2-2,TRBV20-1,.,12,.,CSAHQEPGELFF,TGCAGTGCTCATCAGGAGCCCGGGGAGCTGTTTTTT
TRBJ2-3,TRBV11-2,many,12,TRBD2,CASSFSGGATYF,TGTGCCAGCAGCTTTAGCGGGGGGGCCACGTATTTT
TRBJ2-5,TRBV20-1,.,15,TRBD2,CSAKAGLAGKETQYF,TGCAGCGCTAAAGCGGGACTAGCGGGTAAAGAGACCCAGTACTTC
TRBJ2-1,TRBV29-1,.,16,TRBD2,CSVEDPKTSLVNEQFF,TGCAGCGTTGAAGACCCTAAGACTAGCTTGGTAAATGAGCAGTTCTTC
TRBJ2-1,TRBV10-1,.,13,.,CASSEGGRIEQFF,TGCGCCAGCAGCGAGGGGGGGAGAATAGAGCAGTTCTTC
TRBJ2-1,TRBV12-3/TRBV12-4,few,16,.,CASSLRVGVVYNEQFF,TGTGCCAGCAGTTTACGGGTGGGGGTTGTCTACAATGAGCAGTTCTTC
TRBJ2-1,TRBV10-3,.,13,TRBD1,CATVPGQINEQFF,TGTGCCACCGTTCCGGGACAGATAAATGAGCAGTTCTTC
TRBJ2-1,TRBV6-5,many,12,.,CASSDSYNEQFF,TGTGCCAGCAGCGACAGCTACAATGAGCAGTTCTTC
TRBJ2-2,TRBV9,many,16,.,CASSVGPGVNTGELFF,TGTGCCAGCAGCGTAGGTCCTGGGGTGAACACCGGGGAGCTGTTTTTT
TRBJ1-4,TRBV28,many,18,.,CASSLFGGQVATNEKLFF,TGTGCCAGCAGTTTATTCGGAGGCCAGGTTGCAACTAATGAAAAACTGTTTTTT
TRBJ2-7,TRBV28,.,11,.,CASSAGREQYF,TGTGCCAGCAGCGCCGGGCGGGAGCAGTACTTC
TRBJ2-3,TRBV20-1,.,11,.,CSAGGAPTQYF,TGCAGTGCTGGGGGGGCCCCCACGCAGTATTTT
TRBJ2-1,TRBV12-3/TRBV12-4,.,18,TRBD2,CASSLAPGGGGAGNEQFF,TGTGCCAGCAGTTTAGCGCCGGGTGGCGGGGGGGCAGGCAATGAGCAGTTCTTC
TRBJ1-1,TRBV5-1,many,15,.,CASSLRDPRETEAFF,TGCGCCAGCAGCTTGAGGGACCCTCGGGAGACTGAAGCTTTCTTT
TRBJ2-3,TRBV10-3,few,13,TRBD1,CAIGGQPTDTQYF,TGTGCCATCGGGGGACAGCCCACAGATACGCAGTATTTT
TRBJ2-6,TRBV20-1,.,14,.,CSAKVGSGANVLTF,TGCAGTGCCAAAGTGGGCTCTGGGGCCAACGTCCTGACTTTC
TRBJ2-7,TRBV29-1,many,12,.,CSVSDSAYEQYF,TGCAGCGTGTCGGACAGCGCCTACGAGCAGTACTTC
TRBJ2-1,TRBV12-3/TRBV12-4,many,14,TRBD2,CASSRGLASNEQFF,TGTGCCAGCAGCCGCGGACTAGCGAGTAATGAGCAGTTCTTC
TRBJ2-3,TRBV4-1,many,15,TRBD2,CASSPTSGGPDTQYF,TGCGCCAGCAGCCCGACTAGCGGGGGCCCAGATACGCAGTATTTT
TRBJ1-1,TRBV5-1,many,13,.,CASSTARHGEAFF,TGCGCCAGCAGTACCGCACGTCACGGTGAAGCTTTCTTT
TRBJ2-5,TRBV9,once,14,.,CASSVQGVQETQYF,TGTGCCAGCAGCGTCCAGGGAGTTCAAGAGACCCAGTACTTC
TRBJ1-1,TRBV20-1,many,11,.,CSASSGDEAFF,TGCAGTGCTAGCAGTGGCGATGAAGCTTTCTTT
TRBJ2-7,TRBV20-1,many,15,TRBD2,CSAPGIAGGPYEQYF,TGCAGTGCTCCCGGGATAGCGGGGGGGCCCTACGAGCAGTACTTC
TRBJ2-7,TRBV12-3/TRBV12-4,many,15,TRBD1,CASRPTGAPGGEQYF,TGTGCCAGCAGACCGACAGGGGCGCCTGGGGGGGAGCAGTACTTC
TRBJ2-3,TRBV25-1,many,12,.,CASSEYADTQYF,TGTGCCAGCAGTGAATATGCAGATACGCAGTATTTT
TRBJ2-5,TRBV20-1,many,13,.,CSASAGRVGTQYF,TGCAGTGCTAGCGCAGGCCGAGTGGGGACCCAGTACTTC
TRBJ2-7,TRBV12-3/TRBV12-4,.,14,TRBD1,CASSVGQGGREQYF,TGTGCCAGCAGCGTCGGACAGGGGGGGCGCGAGCAGTACTTC
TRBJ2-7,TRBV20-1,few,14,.,CSASPPHGFYEQYF,TGCAGTGCTAGTCCCCCTCATGGGTTCTACGAGCAGTACTTC
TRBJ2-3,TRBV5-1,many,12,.,CASSRDTDTQYF,TGCGCCAGCAGCCGGGACACAGATACGCAGTATTTT
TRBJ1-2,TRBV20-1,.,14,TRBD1,CSARDPRGRDGYTF,TGCAGTGCTAGAGACCCCAGGGGGCGTGATGGCTACACCTTC
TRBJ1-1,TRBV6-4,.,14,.,CASRIDRSTTEAFF,TGTGCCAGCAGAATAGACAGGAGTACCACTGAAGCTTTCTTT
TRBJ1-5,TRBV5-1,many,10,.,CAQANQPQHF,TGCGCCCAGGCTAATCAGCCCCAGCATTTT
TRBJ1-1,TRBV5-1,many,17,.,CASSLGIQNRPNTEAFF,TGCGCCAGCAGCTTGGGGATACAAAACAGGCCGAACACTGAAGCTTTCTTT
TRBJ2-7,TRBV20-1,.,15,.,CSAQDARWGSYEQYF,TGCAGTGCTCAGGACGCCAGGTGGGGCTCCTACGAGCAGTACTTC
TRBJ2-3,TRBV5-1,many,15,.,CASSLGLGPTDTQYF,TGCGCCAGCAGCTTGGGACTAGGGCCCACAGATACGCAGTATTTT
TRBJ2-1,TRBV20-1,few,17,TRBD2,CSARDRRLAVNYNEQFF,TGCAGTGCTAGAGATCGTAGACTAGCGGTGAACTACAATGAGCAGTTCTTC
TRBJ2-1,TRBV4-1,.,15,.,CASSQLGTQYNEQFF,TGCGCCAGCAGCCAACTAGGGACGCAATACAATGAGCAGTTCTTC
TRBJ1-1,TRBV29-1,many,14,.,CSVWLDHRNTEAFF,TGCAGCGTTTGGCTGGACCATCGGAACACTGAAGCTTTCTTT
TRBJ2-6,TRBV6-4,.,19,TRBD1,CASSDPIRQGAAGANVLTF,TGTGCCAGCAGTGACCCGATACGTCAGGGGGCGGCTGGGGCCAACGTCCTGACTTTC
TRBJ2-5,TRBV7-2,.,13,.,CASSLDPSETQYF,TGTGCCAGCAGCCTGGATCCCTCGGAAACCCAGTACTTC
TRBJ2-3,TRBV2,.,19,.,CAISRRTGTGTSRSDTQYF,TGTGCCATCAGTAGGAGGACAGGGACCGGGACTAGCAGATCAGATACGCAGTATTTT
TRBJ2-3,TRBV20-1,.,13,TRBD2,CSAAGGAVDTQYF,TGCAGTGCCGCCGGGGGGGCCGTGGATACGCAGTATTTT
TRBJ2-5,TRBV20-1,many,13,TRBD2,CSAMGTSGETQYF,TGCAGTGCAATGGGGACTAGCGGCGAGACCCAGTACTTC
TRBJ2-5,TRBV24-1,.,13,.,CATSDGFRETQYF,TGTGCCACCAGTGACGGGTTTCGGGAGACCCAGTACTTC
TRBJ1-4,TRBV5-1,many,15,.,CASSLAGSLNEKLFF,TGCGCCAGCAGCTTGGCAGGGAGCCTTAATGAAAAACTGTTTTTT
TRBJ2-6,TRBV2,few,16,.,CASRGAGRSGANVLTF,TGTGCCAGCAGGGGGGCAGGGAGGTCTGGGGCCAACGTCCTGACTTTC